The TCR beta chain under discussion was sequenced for a study of a mutant IDH1 vaccine in newly diagnosed glioma. Looking at the study overall: Treatment recipients were roughly 62% male and around 38% female, and their mean age was around 37 years. Most patients had radiochemotherapy with temozolomide before enrollment; others had one alone.

Comment on this clone: As yet, its antigen is unknown.

Germline V gene sequence: CDR1 SGHTA, CDR2 FQGNSA. V lost 4 bases and J 4 bases, leaving 9 bases between the germline ends. The CDR3 has 13 residues. The data were produced by immunoSEQ multiplex PCR, yet TCRdb's version contains in-frame clones alone and is incomplete. Here the sample spans 30,000 to 40,000 clones, approximately 78% being singletons. Time point specified: week 35, safety follow-up. With topical imiquimod, each dose of the vaccine consisted of 300 ug of mutant IDH1 20-mer peptide. This TCR derives from a woman aged 18-29 years with glioma. This specimen was PBMCs, taken from a glioma patient whose treatment included an IDH1 peptide vaccine. The J gene is TRBJ2-3, the V gene TRBV7-2, with D unclear. The CDR3 DNA reads as TGTGCCAGCAGCTCCCTTAGAGCAGATACGCAGTATTTT. Translating gives CASSSLRADTQYF.